This TCR beta chain comes out of a study of neoadjuvant nivolumab and ipilimumab in lung cancer. This CDR3 region has 11 residues. Trimming left V 2 bases short and J 7 bases short, with 5 bases between. Germline values: CDR1 MNHNY, CDR2 SVGAGI (reference sequence). This table comes from immunoSEQ multiplex PCR, and its TCRdb copy is limited to in-frame clones, with some not included. The sample contains around 2,500 clones, approximately 85% of which appear only once. V is TRBV6-6 and J is TRBJ1-2; D gene unclear. The material sequenced was tumor tissue, taken before neoadjuvant nivolumab, alone or with ipilimumab. The origin of this receptor is an adult with non-small cell lung cancer. The CDR3 DNA is TGTGCCAGCAGTTACGACGGTGGCTACACCTTC. It yields the protein CASSYDGGYTF.